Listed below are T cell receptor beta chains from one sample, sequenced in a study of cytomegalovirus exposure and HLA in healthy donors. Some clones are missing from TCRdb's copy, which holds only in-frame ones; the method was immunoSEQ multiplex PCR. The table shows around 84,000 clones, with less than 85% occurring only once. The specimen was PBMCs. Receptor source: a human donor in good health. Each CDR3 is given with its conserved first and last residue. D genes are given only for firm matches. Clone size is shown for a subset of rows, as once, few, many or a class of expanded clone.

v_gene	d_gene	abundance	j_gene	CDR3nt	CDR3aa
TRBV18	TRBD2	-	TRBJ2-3	TGTGCCAGCTCACAACTTAGCGGGGGCCTCACAGATACGCAGTATTTT	CASSQLSGGLTDTQYF
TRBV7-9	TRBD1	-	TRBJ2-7	TGTGCCAGCAGCTTAGGGGGACAGGGGAGCGAGCAGTACTTC	CASSLGGQGSEQYF
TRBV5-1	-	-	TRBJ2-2	TGCGCCAGCAGCATTTACAGGCTCAACACCGGGGAGCTGTTTTTT	CASSIYRLNTGELFF
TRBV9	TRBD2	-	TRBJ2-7	TGTGCCAGCAGCTACTTAGCGGGGAGCTACGAGCAGTACTTC	CASSYLAGSYEQYF
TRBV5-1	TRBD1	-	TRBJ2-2	TGCGCCAGCAGCTTTCAATCCCGGGACAGGGAAGTCGGCGGGGAGCTGTTTTTT	CASSFQSRDREVGGELFF
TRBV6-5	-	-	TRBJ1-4	TGTGCCAGCAGTTATCTGTTCGGGGAAAAACTGTTTTTT	CASSYLFGEKLFF
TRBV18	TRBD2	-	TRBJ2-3	TGTGCCAGCTCCGGGACTAGCGGGGTCACAGATACGCAGTATTTT	CASSGTSGVTDTQYF
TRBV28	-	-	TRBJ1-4	TGTGCCAGCAGTTTAACGGTCCATAGTGAAAAACTGTTTTTT	CASSLTVHSEKLFF
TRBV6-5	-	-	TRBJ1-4	TGTGCCAGCAGTTACATGGGGGGAACTAATGAAAAACTGTTTTTT	CASSYMGGTNEKLFF
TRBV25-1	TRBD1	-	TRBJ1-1	TGTGCCAGCAACCCGGTTACAGGGGGCGCTTCTAACACTGAAGCTTTCTTT	CASNPVTGGASNTEAFF
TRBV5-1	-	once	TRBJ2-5	TGCGCCAGCAGCGTTGAACCGCACGGAGTCCGGGAAGAGACCCAGTACTTC	CASSVEPHGVREETQYF
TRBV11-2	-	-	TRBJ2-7	TGTGCCAGCAGCTTAGGACTGACCTACGAGCAGTACTTC	CASSLGLTYEQYF
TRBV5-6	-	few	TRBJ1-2	TGTGCCAGCAGCCTTTCCAGCTATGGCTACACCTTC	CASSLSSYGYTF
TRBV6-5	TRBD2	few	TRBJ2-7	TGTGCCAGCAGTCGAGCGGGGCCAGGTGGTTACGAGCAGTACTTC	CASSRAGPGGYEQYF
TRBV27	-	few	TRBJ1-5	TGTGCCAGCAGTTTAATAGGGCAGGGGTCCAATCAGCCCCAGCATTTT	CASSLIGQGSNQPQHF
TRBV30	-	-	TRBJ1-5	TGTGCCTGGAGTGCACAGGGTTTGCAGAATTTT	CAWSAQGLQNF
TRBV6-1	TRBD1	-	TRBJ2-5	TGTGCCAGCAGCCCAGGACAGGGTTGGGGAGAGACCCAGTACTTC	CASSPGQGWGETQYF
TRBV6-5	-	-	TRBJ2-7	TGTGCCAGCAGTTACTCGAGTTTGTCCTACGAGCAGTACTTC	CASSYSSLSYEQYF
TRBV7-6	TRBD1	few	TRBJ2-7	TGTGCCAGCAGCGAACGGGACAGGGGCTACGAGCAGTACTTC	CASSERDRGYEQYF
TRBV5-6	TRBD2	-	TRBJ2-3	TGTGCCAGCAGCTTGGTGCTAGCGGGGGCAGATACGCAGTATTTT	CASSLVLAGADTQYF
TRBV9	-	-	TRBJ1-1	TGTGCCAGCAGCGTAGGGGACTTCCCGAACACTGAAGCTTTCTTT	CASSVGDFPNTEAFF
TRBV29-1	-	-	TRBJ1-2	TGCAGCGTTCAACCTCAGGGGCGTTTTTATGGCTACACCTTC	CSVQPQGRFYGYTF
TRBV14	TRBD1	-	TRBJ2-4	TGTGCCAGCAGCCCGACAGGGGTTCCCAAAAACATTCAGTACTTC	CASSPTGVPKNIQYF
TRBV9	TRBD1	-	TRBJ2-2	TGTGCCAGCAGCGTAGCTGAGAGGGGGCTAGCCGGGGAGCTGTTTTTT	CASSVAERGLAGELFF
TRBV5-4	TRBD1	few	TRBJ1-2	TGTGCCAGCAGCACCGGGACAGCCACCCTCCTCTCGTCGGTTTTC	CASSTGTATLLSSVF
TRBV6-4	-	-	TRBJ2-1	TGTGCCAGCAGTGACCTAGGAGGGCGTGAGCAGTTCTTC	CASSDLGGREQFF
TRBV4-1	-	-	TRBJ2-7	TGCGCCAGCAGCCAAGATATTACAGGCCCAGGCACCGAGCAGTACTTC	CASSQDITGPGTEQYF
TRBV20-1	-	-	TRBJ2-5	TGCAGTGCCAAAATCCAAGAGACCCAGTACTTC	CSAKIQETQYF
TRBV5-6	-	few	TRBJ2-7	TGTGCCAGCAGCTTGGAGGGGGTCAACGAGCAGTACTTC	CASSLEGVNEQYF
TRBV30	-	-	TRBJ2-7	TGTGCCTGGAGTCGGGGTTACGAGCAGTACTTC	CAWSRGYEQYF
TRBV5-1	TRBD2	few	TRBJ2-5	TGCGCCAGCAGCCTTTTAGCGGGGGGGTTCCAAGAGACCCAGTACTTC	CASSLLAGGFQETQYF
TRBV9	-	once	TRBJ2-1	TGTGCCAGCAGCGGAATCCCCCTCGAGGTAGTAGCCTCCTACAATGAGCAGTTCTTC	CASSGIPLEVVASYNEQFF
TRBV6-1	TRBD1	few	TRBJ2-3	TGTGCCAGCAGTGAAGGACAGGGCCTAGTATCGTCCGAGCAGTATTTT	CASSEGQGLVSSEQYF
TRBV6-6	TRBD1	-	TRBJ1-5	TGTGCCAGCAACGAACAGGGGGGGAGCAATCAGCCCCAGCATTTT	CASNEQGGSNQPQHF
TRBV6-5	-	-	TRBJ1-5	TGTGCCAGCAGTTTCAATAGCAATCAGCCCCAGCATTTT	CASSFNSNQPQHF
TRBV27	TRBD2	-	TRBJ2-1	TGTGCCAGCAGTTACCCCGGGGGGGCGAATGAGCAGTTCTTC	CASSYPGGANEQFF